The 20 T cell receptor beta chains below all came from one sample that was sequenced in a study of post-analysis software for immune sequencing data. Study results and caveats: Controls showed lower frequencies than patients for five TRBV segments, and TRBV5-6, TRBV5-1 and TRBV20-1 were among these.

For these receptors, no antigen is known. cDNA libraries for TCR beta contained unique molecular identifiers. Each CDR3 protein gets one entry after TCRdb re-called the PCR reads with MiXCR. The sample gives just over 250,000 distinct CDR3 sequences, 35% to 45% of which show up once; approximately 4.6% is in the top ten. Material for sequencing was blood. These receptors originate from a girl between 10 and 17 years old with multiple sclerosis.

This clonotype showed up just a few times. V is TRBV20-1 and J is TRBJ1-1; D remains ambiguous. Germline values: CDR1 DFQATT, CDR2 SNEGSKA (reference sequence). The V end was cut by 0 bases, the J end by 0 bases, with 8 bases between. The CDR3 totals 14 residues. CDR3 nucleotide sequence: TGCAGTGCTAGAGAGTTCCGTGTGAACACTGAAGCTTTCTTT. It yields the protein CSAREFRVNTEAFF.

The CDR3 region has the DNA TGTGCCAGCTCACGTATTCTAGCGGGGGGATCTCGGCAGTTCTTC. It specifies CASSRILAGGSRQFF. V gene TRBV18 combines with J gene TRBJ2-1, with 11 bases that match TRBD2. There are 15 residues in the CDR3. Germline V lookup: CDR1 KGHSH, CDR2 LQKENI. Trimming cost V 4 bases and J 12 bases; bases outside gene matches: 11.

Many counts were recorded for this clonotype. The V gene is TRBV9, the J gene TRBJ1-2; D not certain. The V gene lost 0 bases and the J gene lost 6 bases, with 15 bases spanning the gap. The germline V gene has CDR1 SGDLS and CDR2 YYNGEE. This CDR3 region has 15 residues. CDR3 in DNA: TGTGCCAGCAGCGTAGTAATGGGAGGGCAGGATGGCTACACCTTC. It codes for CASSVVMGGQDGYTF.

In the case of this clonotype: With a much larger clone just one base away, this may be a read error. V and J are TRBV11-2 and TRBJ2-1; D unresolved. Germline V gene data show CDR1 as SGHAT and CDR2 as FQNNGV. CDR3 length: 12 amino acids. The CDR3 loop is CACSLELDEQFF. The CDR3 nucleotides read TGTGCCTGCAGCTTAGAACTCGATGAGCAGTTCTTC.

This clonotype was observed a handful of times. CDR3 DNA sequence: TGTGCCAGTAGTATAGTAGCAGGGACAACTGAAGCTTTCTTT. Encoded protein: CASSIVAGTTEAFF. The rearrangement links TRBV19 to TRBJ1-1, with D possibly matching TRBD1 (6 bases). The length of the CDR3 is 14 residues. Germline V gives CDR1 LNHDA, CDR2 SQIVND (reference sequence). Trimming took off 1 base at V and 5 bases at J, with 11 bases between the two ends.

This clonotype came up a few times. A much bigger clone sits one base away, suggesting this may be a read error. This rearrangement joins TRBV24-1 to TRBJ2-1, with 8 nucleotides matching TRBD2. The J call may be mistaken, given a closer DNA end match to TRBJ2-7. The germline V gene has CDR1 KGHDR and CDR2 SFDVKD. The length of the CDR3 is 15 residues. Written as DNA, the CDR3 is TGTGCCACCAGTGATAAAGCGGGGGCCGACAATGAGCAGTACTTC. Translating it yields CATSDKAGADNEQYF.

In DNA, the CDR3 is TGCGCCAGCAGGTCGCGTGAGACCCAGTACTTC. Translation gives CASRSRETQYF. The chain has TRBV5-1 and TRBJ2-7; D is uncertain. Matching the DNA end better, TRBJ2-5 makes the J call doubtful. CDR3 size: 11 residues. Looked up from germline, CDR1 is SGHRS and CDR2 is YFSETQ.

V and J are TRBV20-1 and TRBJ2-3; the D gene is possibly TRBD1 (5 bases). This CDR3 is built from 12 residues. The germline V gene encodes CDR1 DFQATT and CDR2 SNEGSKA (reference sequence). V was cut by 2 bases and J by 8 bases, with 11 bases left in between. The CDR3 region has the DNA TGCAGTGCTAGACTCCAGGGTAGTACGCAGTATTTT. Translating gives CSARLQGSTQYF.

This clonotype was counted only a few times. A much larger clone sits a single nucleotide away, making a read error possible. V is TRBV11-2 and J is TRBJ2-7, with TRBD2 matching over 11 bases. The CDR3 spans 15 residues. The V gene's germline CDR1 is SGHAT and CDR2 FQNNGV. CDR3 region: CASRLAGGPGNEQYF. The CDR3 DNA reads TGTGCCAGCAGGTTAGCGGGGGGGCCGGGCAATGAGCAGTACTTC.

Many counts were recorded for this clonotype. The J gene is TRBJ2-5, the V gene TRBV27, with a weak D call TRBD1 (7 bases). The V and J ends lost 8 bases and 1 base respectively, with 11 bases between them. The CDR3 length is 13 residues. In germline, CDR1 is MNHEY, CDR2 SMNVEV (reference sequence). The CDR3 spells CASGQEGQETQYF. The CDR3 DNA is TGTGCCAGCGGACAGGAGGGCCAAGAGACCCAGTACTTC.

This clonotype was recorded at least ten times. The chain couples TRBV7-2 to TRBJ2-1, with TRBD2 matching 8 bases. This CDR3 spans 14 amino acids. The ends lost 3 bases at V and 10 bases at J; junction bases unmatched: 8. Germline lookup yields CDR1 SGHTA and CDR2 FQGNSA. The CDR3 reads CASSFPGLVSEQFF. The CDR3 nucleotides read TGTGCCAGCAGCTTTCCGGGACTAGTCAGCGAGCAGTTCTTC. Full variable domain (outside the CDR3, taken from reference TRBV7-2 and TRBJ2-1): GAGVSQSPSNKVTEKGKDVELRCDPISGHTALYWYRQSLGQGLEFLIYFQGNSAPDKSGLPSDRFSAERTGGSVSTLTIQRTQQEDSAVYLCASSFPGLVSEQFFGPGTRLTVL.

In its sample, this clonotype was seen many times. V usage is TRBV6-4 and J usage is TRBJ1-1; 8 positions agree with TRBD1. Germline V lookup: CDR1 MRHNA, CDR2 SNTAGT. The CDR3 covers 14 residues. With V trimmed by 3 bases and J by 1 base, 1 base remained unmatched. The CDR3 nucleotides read TGTGCCAGCAGTGAGGGACAGGAGAACACTGAAGCTTTCTTT. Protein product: CASSEGQENTEAFF.

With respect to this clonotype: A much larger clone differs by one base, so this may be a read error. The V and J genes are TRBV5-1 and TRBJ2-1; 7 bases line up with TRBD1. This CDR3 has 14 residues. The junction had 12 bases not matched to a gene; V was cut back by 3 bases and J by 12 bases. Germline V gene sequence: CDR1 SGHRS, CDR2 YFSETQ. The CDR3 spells CASSSIYQGDGQFF. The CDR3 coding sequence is TGCGCCAGCAGCTCTATTTATCAGGGGGATGGGCAGTTCTTC.

CDR3 sequence reads: CASSQLAGAEDTQYF. DNA of the CDR3: TGTGCCAGCAGCCAACTAGCGGGAGCCGAAGATACGCAGTATTTT. The chain uses TRBV6-4 and TRBJ2-3; 11 bases match TRBD2. V shed 6 bases, J shed 5 bases, and the junction held 7 bases outside the gene matches. CDR1 and CDR2 (germline): MRHNA, SNTAGT. The CDR3 is made up of 15 amino acids.

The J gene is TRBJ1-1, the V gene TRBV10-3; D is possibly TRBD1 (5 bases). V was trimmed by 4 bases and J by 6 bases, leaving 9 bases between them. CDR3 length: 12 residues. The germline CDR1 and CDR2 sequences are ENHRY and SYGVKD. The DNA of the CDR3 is TGTGCCATCAGTGCTTGGGGGTCTGAAGCTTTCTTT. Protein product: CAISAWGSEAFF.

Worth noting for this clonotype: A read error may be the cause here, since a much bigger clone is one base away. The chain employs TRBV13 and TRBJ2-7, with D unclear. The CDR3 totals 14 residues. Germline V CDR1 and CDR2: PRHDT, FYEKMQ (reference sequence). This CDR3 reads CVSSRYGPFEEQYF. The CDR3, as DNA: TGTGTCAGCAGCCGATACGGGCCGTTCGAGGAGCAGTACTTC.

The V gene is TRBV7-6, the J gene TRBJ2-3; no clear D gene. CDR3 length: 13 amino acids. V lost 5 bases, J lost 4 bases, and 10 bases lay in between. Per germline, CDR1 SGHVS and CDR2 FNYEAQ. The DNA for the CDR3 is TGTGCCAGCAGCCCCTACTTCTCAGATACGCAGTATTTT. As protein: CASSPYFSDTQYF.

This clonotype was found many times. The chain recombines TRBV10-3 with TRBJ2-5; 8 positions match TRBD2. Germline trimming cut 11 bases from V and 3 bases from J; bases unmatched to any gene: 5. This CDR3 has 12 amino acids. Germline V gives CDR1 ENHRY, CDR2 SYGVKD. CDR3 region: CASGGGEETQYF. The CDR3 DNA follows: TGTGCCTCGGGGGGGGGCGAAGAGACCCAGTACTTC.

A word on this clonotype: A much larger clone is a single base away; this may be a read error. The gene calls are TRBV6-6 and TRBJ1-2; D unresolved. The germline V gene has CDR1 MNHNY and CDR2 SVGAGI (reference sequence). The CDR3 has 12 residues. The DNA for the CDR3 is TGTGCCAGCAGCCTCAACAGAGATGGCTCCACCTTC. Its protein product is CASSLNRDGSTF.

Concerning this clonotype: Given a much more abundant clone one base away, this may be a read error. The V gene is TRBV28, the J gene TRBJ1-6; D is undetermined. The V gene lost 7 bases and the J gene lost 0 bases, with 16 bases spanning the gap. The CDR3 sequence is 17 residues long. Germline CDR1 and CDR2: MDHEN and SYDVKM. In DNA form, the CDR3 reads TGTGCCAGCACTCCTCAGGACGGAGACTCCTATAATTCACCCCTCCACTTT. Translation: CASTPQDGDSYNSPLHF.